The subject of this entry is one TCR beta chain. Its specificity is not known. This was a deep-level run. Some clones are missing from TCRdb's copy, which holds only in-frame ones; the method was immunoSEQ multiplex PCR. The repertoire holds 230,000 or so clones, approximately 70% seen once, with over 8.5% in the top ten. This sample was taken from a study of shared clonotypes between healthy human individuals. Study-level information: Donors, aged 18 to 49, were two women and a few men. Findings and caveats of the study: Among donors, clonotype sharing was expected to be affected by sequencing depth.

Sequenced sample: memory CD4+ T cells sorted from blood. The subset: CD45RA-negative fraction. This receptor was obtained from a man aged 25 to 45 in good health.

CDR3 coding DNA: TGTGCCAGCTCACCGTCTGGGATCAATGAGCAGTTCTTC. This codes for CASSPSGINEQFF. This chain joins TRBV18 and TRBJ2-1; the D is unclear. This CDR3 has 13 residues. Trimming cost V 3 bases and J 6 bases, with 9 bases left between them. Germline V gene data show CDR1 as KGHSH and CDR2 as LQKENI.